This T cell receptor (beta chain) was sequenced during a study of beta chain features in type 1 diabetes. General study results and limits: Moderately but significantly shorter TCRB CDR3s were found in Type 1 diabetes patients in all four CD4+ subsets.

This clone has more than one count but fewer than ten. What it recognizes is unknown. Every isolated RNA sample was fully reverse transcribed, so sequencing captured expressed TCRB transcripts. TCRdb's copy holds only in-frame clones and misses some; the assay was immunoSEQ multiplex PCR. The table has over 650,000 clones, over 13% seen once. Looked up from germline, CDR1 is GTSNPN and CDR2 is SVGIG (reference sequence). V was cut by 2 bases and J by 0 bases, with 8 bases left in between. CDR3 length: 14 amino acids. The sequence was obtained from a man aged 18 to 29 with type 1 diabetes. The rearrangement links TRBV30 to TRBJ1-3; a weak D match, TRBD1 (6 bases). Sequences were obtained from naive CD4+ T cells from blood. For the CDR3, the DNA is TGTGCCTGGAGTCGGACAGTCTCTGGAAACACCATATATTTT. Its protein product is CAWSRTVSGNTIYF.